The entry below describes one T cell receptor (beta chain). CDR3 length: 14 residues. CDR1 is SGHVS and CDR2 is FQNEAQ in the germline V gene. The germline V and J ends were trimmed by 7 bases and 5 bases, with 17 bases remaining between them. The data belong to a study of blood T cell repertoires in COVID-19. Turning to the study itself: Sites across the United States, Italy and Spain contributed samples from acute and convalescent COVID-19. T cells, B-cell-depleted T cells, or PBMCs provided the cDNA or gDNA that served as material.

Original methodology: Reference gene primers were amplified, and this amplification served to estimate nucleated cell counts. The repertoire was sequenced with immunoSEQ multiplex PCR; TCRdb's copy has only in-frame clones and lacks some. The DNA gave D and trimming, while V, J and clone size come from that table. The table has 250,000 or so clones, around 80% seen once. The chain is built from TRBV7-8 and TRBJ2-5, with D uncertain. This clonotype was obtained from a human donor in a cohort sampled during active COVID-19. The sequencing sample was made of peripheral blood. CDR3 residues: CASNDHGPQETQYF. DNA for the CDR3: TGTGCCAGCAACGACCATGGCCCACAGGAGACCCAGTACTTC.